This T cell receptor beta chain is drawn from a study of control samples from healthy donors and cancer patients. The table came from immunoSEQ multiplex PCR; TCRdb's copy has only in-frame clones and leaves some out. The sample has about 140,000 clones; less than 90% are singletons. The V and J ends lost 8 bases and 8 bases respectively, with 19 bases between them. The CDR3 extends over 13 amino acids. Germline CDR1 is GTSNPN and CDR2 is SVGIG (reference sequence). The source is a woman aged 25-40 years in good health. The gene calls are TRBV30 and TRBJ2-1; weak D call: TRBD1 (5 bases). Sequenced input: blood. CDR3 nucleotide sequence: TGTGCCCTGATCCGTGGCAGGGAATATGAGCAGTTCTTC. It codes for CALIRGREYEQFF.